This T cell receptor (beta chain) was observed in a study of control samples from healthy donors and cancer patients. Trimming cost V 6 bases and J 5 bases, with 16 bases left between them. This CDR3 region has 14 residues. Germline CDR1 reads MDHEN; CDR2 reads SYDVKM. The assay was immunoSEQ multiplex PCR, and TCRdb's table has in-frame clones only and misses some. Of 350,000 to 450,000 clones in the sample, about nine tenths were seen once. The clonotype originates from a man between 35 and 55 years old with head and neck cancer. The sample consisted of PBMCs. V and J are TRBV28 and TRBJ1-1; a weak D match, TRBD1 (6 bases). The CDR3 protein is CASRPGGARTEAFF. CDR3 coding DNA: TGTGCCAGCAGACCCGGGGGCGCGAGGACTGAAGCTTTCTTT. The full variable domain, its missing parts supplied by reference TRBV28 and TRBJ1-1, is DVKVTQSSRYLVKRTGEKVFLECVQDMDHENMFWYRQDPGLGLRLIYFSYDVKMKEKGDIPEGYSVSREKKERFSLILESASTNQTSMYLCASRPGGARTEAFFGQGTRLTVV.